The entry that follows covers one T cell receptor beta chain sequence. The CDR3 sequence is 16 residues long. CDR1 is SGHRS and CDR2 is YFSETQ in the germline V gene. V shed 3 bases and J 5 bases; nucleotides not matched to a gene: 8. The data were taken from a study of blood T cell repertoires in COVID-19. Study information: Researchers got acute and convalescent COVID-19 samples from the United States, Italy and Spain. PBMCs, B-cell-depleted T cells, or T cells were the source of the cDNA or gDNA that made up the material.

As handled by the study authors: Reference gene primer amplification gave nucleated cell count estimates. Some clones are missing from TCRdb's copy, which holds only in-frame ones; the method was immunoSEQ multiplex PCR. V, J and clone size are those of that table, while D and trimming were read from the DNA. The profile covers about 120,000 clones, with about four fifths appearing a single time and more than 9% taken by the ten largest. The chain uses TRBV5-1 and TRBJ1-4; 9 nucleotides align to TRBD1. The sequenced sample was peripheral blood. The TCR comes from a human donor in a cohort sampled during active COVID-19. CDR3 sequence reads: CASSSGTGTRNEKLFF. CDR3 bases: TGCGCCAGCAGCTCCGGGACAGGGACAAGGAATGAAAAACTGTTTTTT.